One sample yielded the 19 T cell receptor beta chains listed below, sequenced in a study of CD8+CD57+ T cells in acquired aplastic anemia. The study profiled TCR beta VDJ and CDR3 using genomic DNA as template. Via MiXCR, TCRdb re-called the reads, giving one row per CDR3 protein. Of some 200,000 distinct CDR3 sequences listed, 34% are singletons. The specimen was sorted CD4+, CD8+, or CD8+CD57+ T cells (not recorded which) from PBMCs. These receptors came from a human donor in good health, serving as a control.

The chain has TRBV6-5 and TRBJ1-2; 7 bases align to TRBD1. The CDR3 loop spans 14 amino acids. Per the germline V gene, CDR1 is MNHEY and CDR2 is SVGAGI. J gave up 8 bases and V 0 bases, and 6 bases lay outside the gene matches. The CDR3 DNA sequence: TGTGCCAGCAGTTACTCGTATACAGGGGACGGCTACACCTTC. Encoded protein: CASSYSYTGDGYTF.

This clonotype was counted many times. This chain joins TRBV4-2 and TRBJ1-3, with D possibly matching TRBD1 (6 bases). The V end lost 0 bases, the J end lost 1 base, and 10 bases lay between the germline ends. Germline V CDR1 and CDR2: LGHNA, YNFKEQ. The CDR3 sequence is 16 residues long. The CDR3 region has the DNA TGTGCCAGCAGCCAAGAATGGACAGTGTCTGGAAACACCATATATTTT. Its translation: CASSQEWTVSGNTIYF.

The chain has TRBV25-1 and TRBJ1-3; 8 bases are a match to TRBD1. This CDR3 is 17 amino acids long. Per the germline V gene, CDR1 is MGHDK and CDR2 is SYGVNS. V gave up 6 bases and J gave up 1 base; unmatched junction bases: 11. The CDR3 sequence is CASSQKNRGCSGNTIYF. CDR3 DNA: TGTGCCAGCAGCCAGAAAAACAGGGGGTGTTCTGGAAACACCATATATTTT.

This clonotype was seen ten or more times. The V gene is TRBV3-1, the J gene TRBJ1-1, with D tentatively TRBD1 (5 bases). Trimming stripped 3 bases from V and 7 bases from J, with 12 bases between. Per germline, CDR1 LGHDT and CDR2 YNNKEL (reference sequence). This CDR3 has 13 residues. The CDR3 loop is CASSQWGGGEAFF. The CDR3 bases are TGTGCCAGCAGCCAGTGGGGCGGGGGTGAAGCTTTCTTT.

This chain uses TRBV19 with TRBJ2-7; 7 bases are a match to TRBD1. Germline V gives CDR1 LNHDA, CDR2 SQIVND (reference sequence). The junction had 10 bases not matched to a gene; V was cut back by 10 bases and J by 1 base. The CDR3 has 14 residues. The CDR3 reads CATKYRDRSYEQYF. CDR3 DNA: TGTGCCACCAAGTATAGGGACAGATCCTACGAGCAGTACTTC.

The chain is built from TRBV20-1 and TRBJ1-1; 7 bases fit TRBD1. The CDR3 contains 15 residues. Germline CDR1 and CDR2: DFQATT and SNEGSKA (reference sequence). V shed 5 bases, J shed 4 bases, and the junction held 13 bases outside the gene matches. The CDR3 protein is CSAGIPGQVFTEAFF. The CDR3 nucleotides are TGCAGTGCTGGCATCCCCGGACAGGTATTCACTGAAGCTTTCTTT.

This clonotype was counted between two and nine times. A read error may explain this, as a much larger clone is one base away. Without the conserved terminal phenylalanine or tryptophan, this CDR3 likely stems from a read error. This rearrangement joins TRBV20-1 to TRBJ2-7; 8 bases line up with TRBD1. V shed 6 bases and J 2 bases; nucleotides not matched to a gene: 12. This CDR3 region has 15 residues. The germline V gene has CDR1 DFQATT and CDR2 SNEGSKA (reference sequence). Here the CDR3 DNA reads TGCAGTGCGGGAAGCTTCGACAGGGGTACCTACGAGCAGTACTAC. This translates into CSAGSFDRGTYEQYY.

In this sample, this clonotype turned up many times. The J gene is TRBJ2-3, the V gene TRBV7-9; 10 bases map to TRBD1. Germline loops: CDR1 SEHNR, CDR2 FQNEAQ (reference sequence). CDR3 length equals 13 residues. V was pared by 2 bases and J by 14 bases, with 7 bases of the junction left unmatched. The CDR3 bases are TGTGCCAGCAGCTTAAGACAGGGGGCGAAGCTGTATTTT. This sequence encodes CASSLRQGAKLYF.

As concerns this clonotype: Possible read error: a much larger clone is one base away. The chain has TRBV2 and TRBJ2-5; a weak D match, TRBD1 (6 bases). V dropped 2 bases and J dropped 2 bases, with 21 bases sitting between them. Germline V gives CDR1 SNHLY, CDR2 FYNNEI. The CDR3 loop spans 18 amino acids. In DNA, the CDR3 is TGTGCCAGCAGTGAAAGGGGGACAACCTCCGCCGGTCAAGAGACCCAGTACTTC. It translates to CASSERGTTSAGQETQYF.

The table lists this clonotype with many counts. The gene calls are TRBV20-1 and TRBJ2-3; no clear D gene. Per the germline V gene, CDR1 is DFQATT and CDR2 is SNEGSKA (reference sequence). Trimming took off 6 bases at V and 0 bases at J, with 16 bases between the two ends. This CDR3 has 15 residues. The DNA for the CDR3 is TGCAGTGCCCTCCTTTTCCGGGCTAGCACAGATACGCAGTATTTT. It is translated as CSALLFRASTDTQYF.

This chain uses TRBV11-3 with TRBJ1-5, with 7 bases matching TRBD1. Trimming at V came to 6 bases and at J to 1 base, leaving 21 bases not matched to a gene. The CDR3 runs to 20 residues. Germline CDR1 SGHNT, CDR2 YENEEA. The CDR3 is CASSRRGRRTQGESNQPQHF. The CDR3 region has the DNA TGTGCCAGCAGTCGCAGGGGGAGACGGACGCAGGGCGAGAGCAATCAGCCCCAGCATTTT.

The CDR3 DNA sequence: TGCAGCGTTGATAAAGGCATGTTCCTCGGGCCTATGGGGGAGACCCAGTACTTC. Translation: CSVDKGMFLGPMGETQYF. V gene TRBV29-1 combines with J gene TRBJ2-5; D not certain. The CDR3 contains 18 residues. V shed 3 bases and J shed 5 bases, with 28 bases lying between them. Germline CDR1 reads SQVTM; CDR2 reads ANQGSEA.

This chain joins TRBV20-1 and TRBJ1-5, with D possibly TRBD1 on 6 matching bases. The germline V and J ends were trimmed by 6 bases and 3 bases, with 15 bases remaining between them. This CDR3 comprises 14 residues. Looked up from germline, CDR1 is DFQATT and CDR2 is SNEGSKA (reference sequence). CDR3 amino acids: CSAGTDSPNQPQHF. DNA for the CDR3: TGCAGTGCAGGAACGGACAGCCCCAATCAGCCCCAGCATTTT.

The CDR3 protein is CASSRPDSSGANVLTF. CDR3 nucleotides: TGTGCCAGCAGTCGCCCGGACAGCTCTGGGGCCAACGTCCTGACTTTC. The chain recombines TRBV27 with TRBJ2-6; tentative D call: TRBD1 (6 bases). This CDR3 contains 16 residues. The V end lost 5 bases, the J end lost 0 bases, and 11 bases lay between the germline ends. From germline, CDR1 is MNHEY and CDR2 SMNVEV (reference sequence).

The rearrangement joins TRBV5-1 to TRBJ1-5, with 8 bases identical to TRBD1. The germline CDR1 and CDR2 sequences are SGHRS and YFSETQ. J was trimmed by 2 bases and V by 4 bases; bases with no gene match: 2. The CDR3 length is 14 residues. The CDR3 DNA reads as TGCGCCAGCAGCACGGGACAGGGCAATCAGCCCCAGCATTTT. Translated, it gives CASSTGQGNQPQHF.

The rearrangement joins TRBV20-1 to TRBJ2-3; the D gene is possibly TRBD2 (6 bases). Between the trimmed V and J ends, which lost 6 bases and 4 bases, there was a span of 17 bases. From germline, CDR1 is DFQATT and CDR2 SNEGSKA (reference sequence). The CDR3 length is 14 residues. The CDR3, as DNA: TGCAGTGCCGCGGACTACAGGCGTCCAGATACGCAGTATTTT. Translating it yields CSAADYRRPDTQYF.

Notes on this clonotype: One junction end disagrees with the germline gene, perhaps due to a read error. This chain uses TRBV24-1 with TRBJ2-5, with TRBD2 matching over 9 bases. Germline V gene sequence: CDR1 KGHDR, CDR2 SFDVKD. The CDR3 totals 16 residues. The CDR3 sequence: CATSDGLATGEETQHF. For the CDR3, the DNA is TGTGCCACCAGTGATGGACTAGCGACAGGAGAAGAGACCCAGCACTTC.

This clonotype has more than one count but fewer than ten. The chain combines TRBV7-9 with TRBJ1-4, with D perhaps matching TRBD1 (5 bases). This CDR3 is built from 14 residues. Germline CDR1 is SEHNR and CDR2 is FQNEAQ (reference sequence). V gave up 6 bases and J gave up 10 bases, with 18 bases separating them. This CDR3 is CASRGGTTGGKLFF. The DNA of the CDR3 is TGTGCCAGCAGGGGTGGGACCACTGGTGGAAAACTGTTTTTT.

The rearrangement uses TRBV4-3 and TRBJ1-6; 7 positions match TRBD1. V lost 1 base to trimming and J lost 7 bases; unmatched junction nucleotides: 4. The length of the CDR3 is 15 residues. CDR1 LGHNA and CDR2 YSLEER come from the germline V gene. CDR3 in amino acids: CASSQAGTVNSPLHF. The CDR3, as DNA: TGCGCCAGCAGCCAAGCCGGGACAGTGAATTCACCCCTCCACTTT.